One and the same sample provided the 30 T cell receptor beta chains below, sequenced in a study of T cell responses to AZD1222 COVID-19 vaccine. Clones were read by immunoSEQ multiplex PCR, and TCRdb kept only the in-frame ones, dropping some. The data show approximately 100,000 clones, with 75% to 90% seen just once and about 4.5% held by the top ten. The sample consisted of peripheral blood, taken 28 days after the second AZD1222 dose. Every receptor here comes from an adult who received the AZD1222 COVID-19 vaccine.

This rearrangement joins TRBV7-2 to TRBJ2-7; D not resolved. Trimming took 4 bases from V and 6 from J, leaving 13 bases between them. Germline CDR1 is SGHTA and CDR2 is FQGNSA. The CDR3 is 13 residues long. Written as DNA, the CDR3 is TGTGCCAGCAGCTGGGGTAATCGGCTCGAGCAGTACTTC. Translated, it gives CASSWGNRLEQYF.

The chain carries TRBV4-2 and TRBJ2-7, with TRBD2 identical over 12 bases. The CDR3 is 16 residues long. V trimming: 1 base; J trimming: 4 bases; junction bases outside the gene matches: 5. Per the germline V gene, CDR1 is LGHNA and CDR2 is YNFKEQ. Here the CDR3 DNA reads TGTGCCAGCAGCCAAGCGGCTAGCGGGGGGGTGTACGAGCAGTACTTC. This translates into CASSQAASGGVYEQYF.

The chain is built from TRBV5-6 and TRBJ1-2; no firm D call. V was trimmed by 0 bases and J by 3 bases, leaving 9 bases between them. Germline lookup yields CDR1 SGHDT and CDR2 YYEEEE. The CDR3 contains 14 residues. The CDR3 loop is CASSLDISDYGYTF. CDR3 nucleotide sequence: TGTGCCAGCAGCTTGGATATCTCGGACTATGGCTACACCTTC. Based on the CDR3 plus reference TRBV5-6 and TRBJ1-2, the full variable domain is DAGVTQSPTHLIKTRGQQVTLRCSPKSGHDTVSWYQQALGQGPQFIFQYYEEEERQRGNFPDRFSGHQFPNYSSELNVNALLLGDSALYLCASSLDISDYGYTFGSGTRLTVV.

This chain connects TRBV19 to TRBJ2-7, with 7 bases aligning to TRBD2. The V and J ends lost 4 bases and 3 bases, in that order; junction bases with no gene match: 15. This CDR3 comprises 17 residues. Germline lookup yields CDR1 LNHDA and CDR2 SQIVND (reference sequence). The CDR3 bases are TGTGCCAGTAGTAAGCGGGGAAGCGGATCCGGTCTCTACGAGCAGTACTTC. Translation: CASSKRGSGSGLYEQYF.

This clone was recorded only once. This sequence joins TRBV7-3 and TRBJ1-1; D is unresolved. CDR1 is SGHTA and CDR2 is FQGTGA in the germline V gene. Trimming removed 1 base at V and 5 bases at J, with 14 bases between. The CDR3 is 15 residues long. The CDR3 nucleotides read TGTGCCAGCAGCTTAAATGCGGGTGATAGAACTGAAGCTTTCTTT. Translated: CASSLNAGDRTEAFF.

Here the CDR3 reads CASSDTDRTGELFF. As DNA, the CDR3 is TGTGCCAGCAGTGACACGGACCGAACCGGGGAGCTGTTTTTT. The rearrangement uses TRBV6-4 and TRBJ2-2; D ambiguous. The CDR3 spans 14 residues. V lost 2 bases and J lost 5, with 9 bases in between. The germline V gene has CDR1 MRHNA and CDR2 SNTAGT.

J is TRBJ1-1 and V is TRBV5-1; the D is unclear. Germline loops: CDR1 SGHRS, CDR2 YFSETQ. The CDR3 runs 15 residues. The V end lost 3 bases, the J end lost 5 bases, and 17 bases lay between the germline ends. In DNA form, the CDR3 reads TGCGCCAGCAGCTCCAGAACGGGCTCGTGGACTGAAGCTTTCTTT. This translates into CASSSRTGSWTEAFF.

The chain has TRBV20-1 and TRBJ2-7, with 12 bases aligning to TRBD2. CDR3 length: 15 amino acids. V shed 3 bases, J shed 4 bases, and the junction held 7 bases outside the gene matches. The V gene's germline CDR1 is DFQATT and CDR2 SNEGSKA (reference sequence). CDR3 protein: CSASLLAGGFYEQYF. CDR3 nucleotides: TGCAGTGCTAGTCTTCTAGCGGGAGGGTTTTACGAGCAGTACTTC.

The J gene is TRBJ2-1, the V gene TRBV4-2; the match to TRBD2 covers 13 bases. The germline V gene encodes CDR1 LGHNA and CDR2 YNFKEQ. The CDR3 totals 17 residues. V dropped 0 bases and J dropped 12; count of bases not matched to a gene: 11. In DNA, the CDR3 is TGTGCCAGCAGCCAAGACCCCCGGACTAGCGGGAGATCGGCGCAGTTCTTC. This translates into CASSQDPRTSGRSAQFF.

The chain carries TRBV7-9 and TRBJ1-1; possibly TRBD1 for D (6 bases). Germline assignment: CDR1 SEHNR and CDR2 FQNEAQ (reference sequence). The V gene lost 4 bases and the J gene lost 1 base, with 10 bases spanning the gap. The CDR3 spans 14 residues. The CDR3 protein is CASSSRDTNTEAFF. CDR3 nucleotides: TGTGCCAGCAGCTCGCGGGACACGAACACTGAAGCTTTCTTT. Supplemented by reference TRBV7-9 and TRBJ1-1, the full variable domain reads DTGVSQNPRHKITKRGQNVTFRCDPISEHNRLYWYRQTLGQGPEFLTYFQNEAQLEKSRLLSDRFSAERPKGSFSTLEIQRTEQGDSAMYLCASSSRDTNTEAFFGQGTRLTVV.

The CDR3 DNA is TGTGCCAGCAGTTTGGGCAGGGTGGCTGAAGCTTTCTTT. Encoded protein: CASSLGRVAEAFF. The rearrangement uses TRBV7-3 and TRBJ1-1; tentative D call: TRBD1 (5 bases). Trimming left V 6 bases short and J 6 bases short, with 14 bases between. Germline V gene sequence: CDR1 SGHTA, CDR2 FQGTGA. There are 13 residues in the CDR3.

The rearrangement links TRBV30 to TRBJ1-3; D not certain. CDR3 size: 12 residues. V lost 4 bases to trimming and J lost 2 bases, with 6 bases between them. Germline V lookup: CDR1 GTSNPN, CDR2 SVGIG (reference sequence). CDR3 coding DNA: TGTGCCTGGAACGGGGCTGGAAACACCATATATTTT. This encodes CAWNGAGNTIYF. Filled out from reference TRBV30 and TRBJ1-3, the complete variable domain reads SQTIHQWPATLVQPVGSPLSLECTVEGTSNPNLYWYRQAAGRGLQLLFYSVGIGQISSEVPQNLSASRPQDRQFILSSKKLLLSDSGFYLCAWNGAGNTIYFGEGSWLTVV.

Here the CDR3 reads CASSQRAGGTSTDTQYF. In DNA, the CDR3 is TGTGCCAGCAGTCAAAGGGCTGGCGGGACTAGCACAGATACGCAGTATTTT. The chain combines TRBV11-2 with TRBJ2-3; D may be TRBD2 (6 bases). V was trimmed by 6 bases and J by 0 bases, leaving 19 bases between them. This CDR3 contains 17 residues. Looked up from germline, CDR1 is SGHAT and CDR2 is FQNNGV.

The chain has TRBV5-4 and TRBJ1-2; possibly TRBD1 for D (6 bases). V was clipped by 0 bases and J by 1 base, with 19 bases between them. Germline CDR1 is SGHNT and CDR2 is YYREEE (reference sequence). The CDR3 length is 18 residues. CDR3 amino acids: CASSLDGRGVGHNYGYTF. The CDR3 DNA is TGTGCCAGCAGCTTGGACGGCAGGGGCGTGGGACATAACTATGGCTACACCTTC.

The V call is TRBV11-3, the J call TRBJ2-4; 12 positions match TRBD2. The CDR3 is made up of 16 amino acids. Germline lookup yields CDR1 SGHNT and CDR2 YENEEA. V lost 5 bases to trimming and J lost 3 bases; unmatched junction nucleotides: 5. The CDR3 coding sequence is TGTGCCAGCAGCCGGGGGACTAGCGGGCACAAAAACATTCAGTACTTC. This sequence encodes CASSRGTSGHKNIQYF.

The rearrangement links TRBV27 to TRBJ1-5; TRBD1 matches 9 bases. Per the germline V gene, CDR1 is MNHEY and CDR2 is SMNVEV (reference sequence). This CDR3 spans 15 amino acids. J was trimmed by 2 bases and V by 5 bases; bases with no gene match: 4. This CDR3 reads CASSPRTGGNQPQHF. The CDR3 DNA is TGTGCCAGCAGTCCCCGGACAGGGGGCAATCAGCCCCAGCATTTT.

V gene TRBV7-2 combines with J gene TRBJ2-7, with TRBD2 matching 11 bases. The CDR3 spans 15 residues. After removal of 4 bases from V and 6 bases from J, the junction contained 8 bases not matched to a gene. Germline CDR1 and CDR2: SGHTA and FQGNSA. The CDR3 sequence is CASSYLLAGEGEQYF. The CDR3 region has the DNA TGTGCCAGCAGCTACTTACTAGCGGGAGAAGGCGAGCAGTACTTC.

The CDR3 sequence is CASSQVFDEQFF. Written as DNA, the CDR3 is TGTGCCAGCAGCCAAGTTTTCGATGAGCAGTTCTTC. The rearrangement uses TRBV3-1 (or the pseudogene TRBV3-2) and TRBJ2-1; the D is unclear. V gave up 1 base and J gave up 8 bases, with 6 bases separating them. The germline V gene has CDR1 LGHDT and CDR2 YNNKEL (reference sequence). The CDR3 consists of 12 residues.

CDR3: CASSIDLWGKGAFF. CDR3 DNA sequence: TGTGCCAGTAGTATAGATCTATGGGGCAAAGGTGCTTTCTTT. J is TRBJ1-1 and V is TRBV19; weak D call: TRBD1 (5 bases). V was pared by 0 bases and J by 11 bases, with 16 bases between. CDR1 and CDR2 (germline): LNHDA, SQIVND (reference sequence). The length of the CDR3 is 14 residues.

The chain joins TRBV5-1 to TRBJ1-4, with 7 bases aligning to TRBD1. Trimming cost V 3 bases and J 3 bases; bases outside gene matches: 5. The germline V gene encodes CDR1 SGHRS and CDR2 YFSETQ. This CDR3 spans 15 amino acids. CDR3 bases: TGCGCCAGCAGCTCTTACAGGGGATCTAATGAAAAACTGTTTTTT. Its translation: CASSSYRGSNEKLFF. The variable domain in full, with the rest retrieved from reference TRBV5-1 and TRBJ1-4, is KAGVTQTPRYLIKTRGQQVTLSCSPISGHRSVSWYQQTPGQGLQFLFEYFSETQRNKGNFPGRFSGRQFSNSRSEMNVSTLELGDSALYLCASSSYRGSNEKLFFGSGTQLSVL.

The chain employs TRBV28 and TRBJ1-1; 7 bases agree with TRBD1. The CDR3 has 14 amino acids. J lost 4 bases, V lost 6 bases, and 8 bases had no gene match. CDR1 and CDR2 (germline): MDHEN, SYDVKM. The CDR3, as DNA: TGTGCCAGCAGATACAGGGGCACGGTCACTGAAGCTTTCTTT. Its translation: CASRYRGTVTEAFF.

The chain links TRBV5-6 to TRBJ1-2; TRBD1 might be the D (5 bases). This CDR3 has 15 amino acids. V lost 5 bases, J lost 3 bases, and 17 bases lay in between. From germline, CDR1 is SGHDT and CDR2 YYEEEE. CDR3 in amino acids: CASSYGALGHYGYTF. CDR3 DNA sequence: TGTGCCAGCAGTTACGGGGCCCTGGGACACTATGGCTACACCTTC.

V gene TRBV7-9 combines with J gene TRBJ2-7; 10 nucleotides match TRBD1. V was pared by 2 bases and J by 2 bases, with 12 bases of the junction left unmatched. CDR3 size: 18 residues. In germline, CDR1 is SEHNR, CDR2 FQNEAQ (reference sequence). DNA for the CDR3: TGTGCCAGCAGCTTATTGGCCGGGGGGACAGGGGCCACCTACGAGCAGTACTTC. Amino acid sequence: CASSLLAGGTGATYEQYF.

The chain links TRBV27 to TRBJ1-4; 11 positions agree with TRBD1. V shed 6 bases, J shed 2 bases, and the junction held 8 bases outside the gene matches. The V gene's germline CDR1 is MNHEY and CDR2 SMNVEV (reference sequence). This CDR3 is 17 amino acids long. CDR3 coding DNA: TGTGCCAGCAGCTTAGGACAGGGGGCCAGGACTAATGAAAAACTGTTTTTT. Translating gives CASSLGQGARTNEKLFF.

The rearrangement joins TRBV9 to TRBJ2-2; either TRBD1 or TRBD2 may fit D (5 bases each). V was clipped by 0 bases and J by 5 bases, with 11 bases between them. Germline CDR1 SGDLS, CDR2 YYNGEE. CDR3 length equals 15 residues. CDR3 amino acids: CASSVDGGRTGELFF. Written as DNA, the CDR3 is TGTGCCAGCAGCGTAGATGGGGGTCGAACCGGGGAGCTGTTTTTT.

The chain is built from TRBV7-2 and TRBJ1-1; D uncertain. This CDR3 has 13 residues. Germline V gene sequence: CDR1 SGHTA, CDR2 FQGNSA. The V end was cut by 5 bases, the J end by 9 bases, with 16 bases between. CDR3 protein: CASSPNIRMQAFF. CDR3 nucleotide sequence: TGTGCCAGCAGCCCGAACATACGGATGCAAGCTTTCTTT.

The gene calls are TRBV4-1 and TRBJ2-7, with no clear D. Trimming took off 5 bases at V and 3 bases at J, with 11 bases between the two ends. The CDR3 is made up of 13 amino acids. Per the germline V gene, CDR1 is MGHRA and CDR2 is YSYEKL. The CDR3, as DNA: TGCGCCAGCAGCGGGCAGGCTCACTACGAGCAGTACTTC. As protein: CASSGQAHYEQYF.

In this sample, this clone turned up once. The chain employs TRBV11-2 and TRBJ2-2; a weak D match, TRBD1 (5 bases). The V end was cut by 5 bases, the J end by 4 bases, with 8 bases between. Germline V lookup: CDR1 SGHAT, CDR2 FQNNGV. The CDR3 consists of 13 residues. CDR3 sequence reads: CASSQGSTGELFF. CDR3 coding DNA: TGTGCCAGCAGCCAGGGCAGCACCGGGGAGCTGTTTTTT.

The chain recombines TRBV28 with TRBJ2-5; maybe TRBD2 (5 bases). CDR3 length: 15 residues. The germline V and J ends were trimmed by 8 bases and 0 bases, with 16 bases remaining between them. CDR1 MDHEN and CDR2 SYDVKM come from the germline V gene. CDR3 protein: CASHMGGGHQETQYF. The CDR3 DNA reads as TGTGCCAGCCATATGGGCGGCGGGCACCAAGAGACCCAGTACTTC.

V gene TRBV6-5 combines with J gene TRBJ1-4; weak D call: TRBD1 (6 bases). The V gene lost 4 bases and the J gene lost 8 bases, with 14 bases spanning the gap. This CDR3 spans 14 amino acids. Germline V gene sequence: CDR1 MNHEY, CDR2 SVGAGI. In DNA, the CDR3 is TGTGCCAGCAGTTCTGGGGGGGCTGGCGAAAAACTGTTTTTT. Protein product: CASSSGGAGEKLFF.